This T cell receptor (beta chain) is drawn from a study of blood T cell repertoires in COVID-19. The data were produced by immunoSEQ multiplex PCR, yet TCRdb's version contains in-frame clones alone and is incomplete. Of roughly 68,000 clones listed, around 80% are singletons. The TCR originated in a human donor in a cohort sampled during active COVID-19. The sample consisted of peripheral blood.

The CDR3 bases are TGTGCCAGCAGCTCCCACGCGGACAGGGGTGGAGGCAATGAGCAGTTCTTC. This sequence encodes CASSSHADRGGGNEQFF. This chain connects TRBV7-9 to TRBJ2-1; 9 bases are a match to TRBD1. With 4 bases clipped from V and 6 bases from J, the junction kept 13 bases outside the gene matches. Germline CDR1 SEHNR, CDR2 FQNEAQ (reference sequence). The CDR3 sequence is 17 residues long.